This T cell receptor (beta chain) was recovered during a study of blood T cell repertoires in COVID-19. The V and J ends lost 3 bases and 5 bases respectively, with 11 bases between them. CDR1 and CDR2 (germline): SNHLY, FYNNEI. CDR3 length: 14 amino acids. Libraries were prepared by immunoSEQ multiplex PCR; TCRdb keeps only in-frame clonotypes and omits some of them. The sample carries 100,000 to 150,000 clones, 70% to 90% recorded once. Input material: peripheral blood. V gene TRBV2 combines with J gene TRBJ2-1; D is unresolved. The receptor comes from a woman aged 55 to 70 with acute or convalescent COVID-19. In DNA form, the CDR3 reads TGTGCCAGCAGTGACTCTCCTCCGGACAATGAGCAGTTCTTC. This sequence encodes CASSDSPPDNEQFF.